The 20 T cell receptor beta chains below were found in one sample sequenced in a study of T cell changes during pregnancy in multiple sclerosis (dated by TCRdb to the late 2010s). The protocol used for the library was the immunoSEQ multiplex PCR assay. TCRdb carries this immuneACCESS record with in-frame sequences only. Its versions omit some clonotypes, under half of them owing to an unresolved V gene in the studies checked, with the rest unexplained. The sample has roughly 75,000 clones on record, roughly 91% of them singletons. The ten largest account for 2.5% to 3% of the sample. The source material was peripheral blood, sampled after pregnancy. All receptors come from a female donor in good health, enrolled as a control in a pregnancy study.

The chain has TRBV7-2 and TRBJ2-5; 10 positions agree with TRBD2. V gave up 0 bases and J gave up 5 bases; unmatched junction bases: 6. CDR1 is SGHTA and CDR2 is FQGNSA in the germline V gene. This CDR3 region has 16 residues. CDR3 DNA: TGTGCCAGCAGCTTAGCTGCTAGCGGGAGTTGGGAGACCCAGTACTTC. It specifies CASSLAASGSWETQYF.

This chain joins TRBV6-5 and TRBJ2-7, with 7 bases lining up with TRBD2. V shed 3 bases and J 6 bases; nucleotides not matched to a gene: 11. This CDR3 contains 15 residues. CDR1 is MNHEY and CDR2 is SVGAGI in the germline V gene. CDR3 in DNA: TGTGCCAGCAGTTATGCCCATCGGGGGGATTCCGAGCAGTACTTC. It specifies CASSYAHRGDSEQYF.

In its sample, this clone was seen once. Other DNA sequences in the sample encode the same CDR3. The V and J genes are TRBV19 and TRBJ1-5; D is possibly TRBD1 (6 bases). The CDR3 extends over 13 amino acids. Trimming removed 8 bases from V and 2 bases from J, with 10 bases in between. Germline CDR1 and CDR2: LNHDA and SQIVND (reference sequence). The CDR3 DNA reads TGTGCCAGTTCACGACAGGGCAATCAGCCCCAGCATTTT. The encoded protein is CASSRQGNQPQHF.

CDR3 amino acids: CASSLYSLISGSPYEQYF. The CDR3 DNA is TGTGCCAGCAGCTTGTACTCGCTAATAAGCGGGAGTCCCTACGAGCAGTACTTC. J is TRBJ2-7 and V is TRBV7-2, with 8 bases fitting TRBD2. V lost 3 bases to trimming and J lost 2 bases; unmatched junction nucleotides: 15. This CDR3 has 18 amino acids. Germline assignment: CDR1 SGHTA and CDR2 FQGNSA.

The chain couples TRBV19 to TRBJ2-1, with D perhaps TRBD2 (5 bases). The length of the CDR3 is 17 residues. Germline V gene lookup returns CDR1 LNHDA and CDR2 SQIVND (reference sequence). V was trimmed by 6 bases and J by 3 bases, leaving 21 bases between them. The CDR3 bases are TGTGCCAGTAGCCTGGACTCCCAGAACGCGGGCTACAATGAGCAGTTCTTC. Translated: CASSLDSQNAGYNEQFF.

Only one count was recorded for this clone. V and J are TRBV19 and TRBJ2-1; the match to TRBD2 covers 10 bases. The CDR3 runs 14 residues. J lost 10 bases, V lost 5 bases, and 8 bases had no gene match. Germline V gene lookup returns CDR1 LNHDA and CDR2 SQIVND (reference sequence). The CDR3 bases are TGTGCCAGTAGTCACCTAGCGGGAGCGTCAGAGCAGTTCTTC. It encodes CASSHLAGASEQFF.

V usage is TRBV28 and J usage is TRBJ1-3; no clear D gene. Per germline, CDR1 MDHEN and CDR2 SYDVKM. There are 18 residues in the CDR3. V lost 4 bases, J lost 0 bases, and 19 bases lay in between. The CDR3 nucleotides read TGTGCCAGCAGTTCCCCATATTACAGACCAGACTCTGGAAACACCATATATTTT. Its protein product is CASSSPYYRPDSGNTIYF.

This sequence joins TRBV5-1 and TRBJ2-7; tentative D call: TRBD2 (5 bases). The CDR3 runs to 16 residues. The ends were cut back, 0 bases at V and 2 bases at J, with 15 bases in the middle. Per the germline V gene, CDR1 is SGHRS and CDR2 is YFSETQ. The CDR3 protein is CASSLVSDYPTYEQYF. DNA for the CDR3: TGCGCCAGCAGCTTGGTATCCGACTACCCTACCTACGAGCAGTACTTC.

This clone was detected only once. The chain couples TRBV15 to TRBJ2-2, with 7 bases identical to TRBD1. V lost 0 bases, J lost 6 bases, and 16 bases stayed unmatched. The CDR3 is made up of 19 amino acids. Germline-derived CDR1 and CDR2 are LNHNV and YYDKDF (reference sequence). CDR3 sequence reads: CATSRDYSSGTETPGELFF. The CDR3 DNA reads as TGTGCCACCAGCAGAGATTACTCTTCCGGGACAGAAACACCCGGGGAGCTGTTTTTT.

This clone was recorded only once. This chain links TRBV5-6 with TRBJ1-3; D is unclear. The CDR3 covers 15 residues. Germline V gene lookup returns CDR1 SGHDT and CDR2 YYEEEE. Trimming stripped 0 bases from V and 2 bases from J, with 9 bases between. The CDR3 coding sequence is TGTGCCAGCAGCTTGGTTCTGGGCACTGGAAACACCATATATTTT. This gives the protein CASSLVLGTGNTIYF.

The chain combines TRBV18 with TRBJ2-7; 7 nucleotides match TRBD2. The germline gives CDR1 KGHSH, CDR2 LQKENI. The ends lost 0 bases at V and 0 bases at J; junction bases unmatched: 5. This CDR3 is built from 16 residues. This CDR3 is CASSPPSGGNSYEQYF. Written as DNA, the CDR3 is TGTGCCAGCTCACCACCATCCGGGGGGAACTCCTACGAGCAGTACTTC.

The chain carries TRBV7-2 and TRBJ1-1; D is possibly TRBD1 (5 bases). V was cut by 5 bases and J by 1 base, with 14 bases left in between. This CDR3 is built from 15 residues. Germline CDR1 is SGHTA and CDR2 is FQGNSA. As DNA, the CDR3 is TGTGCCAGCAGCACTGGACAAGTGGGGAACACTGAAGCTTTCTTT. Translating gives CASSTGQVGNTEAFF.

The V and J genes are TRBV6-1 and TRBJ2-3, with TRBD1 matching over 7 bases. V shed 2 bases, J shed 6 bases, and the junction held 11 bases outside the gene matches. The CDR3 runs to 16 residues. In germline, CDR1 is MNHNS, CDR2 SASEGT. The CDR3 spells CASSEPGRGSRDTQYF. The CDR3 DNA reads TGTGCCAGCAGTGAACCCGGCAGGGGGTCGCGGGATACGCAGTATTTT.

The chain uses TRBV30 and TRBJ2-5, with D maybe TRBD2 (6 bases). Trimming removed 5 bases from V and 1 base from J, with 11 bases in between. Germline CDR1 reads GTSNPN; CDR2 reads SVGIG (reference sequence). The CDR3 extends over 13 amino acids. In DNA form, the CDR3 reads TGTGCCTGGGGGCGGGATACCCAAGAGACCCAGTACTTC. It codes for CAWGRDTQETQYF.

This clone was seen just once. V is TRBV19 and J is TRBJ1-5; 11 nucleotides line up with TRBD1. The CDR3 runs to 15 residues. Germline-derived CDR1 and CDR2 are LNHDA and SQIVND (reference sequence). V shed 5 bases and J 6 bases; nucleotides not matched to a gene: 6. As DNA, the CDR3 is TGTGCCAGTAGTGTTCACGGACAGGGGGCTCAGCCCCAGCATTTT. This gives the protein CASSVHGQGAQPQHF.

V is TRBV4-3 and J is TRBJ2-3, with D possibly matching TRBD2 (6 bases). Trimming shortened V by 0 bases and J by 2 bases, and 15 bases separated the two germline ends. Looked up from germline, CDR1 is LGHNA and CDR2 is YSLEER. This CDR3 spans 17 amino acids. The CDR3 DNA reads as TGCGCCAGCAGCCAAGAAGGATTGCTAGCGATCACAGATACGCAGTATTTT. This encodes CASSQEGLLAITDTQYF.

This chain joins TRBV5-4 and TRBJ1-3; TRBD1 matches at 9 bases. This CDR3 is 15 amino acids long. Per germline, CDR1 SGHNT and CDR2 YYREEE (reference sequence). Losses at the gene ends were 9 bases for V and 4 bases for J; bases not matched to a gene: 11. CDR3 bases: TGTGCCACAAAACCGGGACAGGGATACGGAAACACCATATATTTT. Protein product: CATKPGQGYGNTIYF.

In this sample, this clone turned up once. The chain is built from TRBV29-1 and TRBJ2-2; D may be TRBD2 (7 bases). The V end lost 5 bases, the J end lost 0 bases, and 16 bases lay between the germline ends. The CDR3 runs to 16 residues. CDR1 is SQVTM, CDR2 ANQGSEA, per germline. The CDR3 coding sequence is TGCAGCGTTAAAAGGGCGGGGGCCACGAACACCGGGGAGCTGTTTTTT. Its translation is CSVKRAGATNTGELFF.

V usage is TRBV27 and J usage is TRBJ2-7; 7 bases map to TRBD2. This CDR3 spans 16 amino acids. The junction had 7 bases not matched to a gene; V was cut back by 2 bases and J by 0 bases. Germline V lookup: CDR1 MNHEY, CDR2 SMNVEV (reference sequence). CDR3 sequence: CASSLGSGKSSYEQYF. The CDR3 bases are TGTGCCAGCAGTTTAGGCAGCGGGAAGAGCTCCTACGAGCAGTACTTC.

The chain uses TRBV4-3 and TRBJ2-1; TRBD2 aligns across 11 bases. J was trimmed by 6 bases and V by 3 bases; bases with no gene match: 4. In germline, CDR1 is LGHNA, CDR2 YSLEER. This CDR3 has 15 amino acids. The CDR3 spells CASSQLAGGFNEQFF. CDR3 bases: TGCGCCAGCAGCCAGTTAGCGGGAGGGTTCAATGAGCAGTTCTTC.